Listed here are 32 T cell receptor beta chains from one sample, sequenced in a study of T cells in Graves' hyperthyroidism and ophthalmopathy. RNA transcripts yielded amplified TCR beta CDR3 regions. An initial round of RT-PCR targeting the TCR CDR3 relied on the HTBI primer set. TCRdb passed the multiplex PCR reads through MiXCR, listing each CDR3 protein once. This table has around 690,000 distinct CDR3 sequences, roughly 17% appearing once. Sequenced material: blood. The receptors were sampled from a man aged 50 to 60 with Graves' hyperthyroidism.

Written as DNA, the CDR3 is TGTGCCAGTAGCACGTCCTCGGGAGTTGGGTCCTACGAGCAGTACTTC. Amino acids: CASSTSSGVGSYEQYF. The J gene is TRBJ2-7, the V gene TRBV19, with a weak D call TRBD2 (6 bases). Between the trimmed V and J ends, which lost 6 bases and 1 base, there was a span of 19 bases. The CDR3 consists of 16 residues. CDR1 and CDR2 (germline): LNHDA, SQIVND (reference sequence).

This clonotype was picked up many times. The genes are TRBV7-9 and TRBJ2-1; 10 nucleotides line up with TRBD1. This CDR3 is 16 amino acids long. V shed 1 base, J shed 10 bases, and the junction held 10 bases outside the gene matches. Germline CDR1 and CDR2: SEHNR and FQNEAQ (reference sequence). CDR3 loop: CASSLDPGQGQGEQFF. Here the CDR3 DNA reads TGTGCCAGCAGCTTAGACCCGGGACAGGGGCAAGGCGAGCAGTTCTTC.

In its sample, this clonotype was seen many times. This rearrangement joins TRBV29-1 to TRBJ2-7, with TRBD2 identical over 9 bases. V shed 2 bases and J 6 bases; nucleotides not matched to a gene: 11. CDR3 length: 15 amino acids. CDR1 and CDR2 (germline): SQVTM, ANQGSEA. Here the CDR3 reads CSVEWRGRALGEQYF. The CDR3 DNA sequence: TGCAGCGTTGAATGGCGCGGGAGGGCTCTGGGCGAGCAGTACTTC.

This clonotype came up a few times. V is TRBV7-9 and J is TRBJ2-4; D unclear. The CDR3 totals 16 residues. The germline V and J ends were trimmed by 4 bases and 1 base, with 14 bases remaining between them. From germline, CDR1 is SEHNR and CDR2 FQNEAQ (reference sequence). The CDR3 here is CASSSRSNQAKNIQYF. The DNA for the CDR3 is TGTGCCAGCAGCTCACGTAGTAATCAGGCCAAAAACATTCAGTACTTC. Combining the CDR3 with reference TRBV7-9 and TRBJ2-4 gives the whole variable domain DTGVSQNPRHKITKRGQNVTFRCDPISEHNRLYWYRQTLGQGPEFLTYFQNEAQLEKSRLLSDRFSAERPKGSFSTLEIQRTEQGDSAMYLCASSSRSNQAKNIQYFGAGTRLSVL.

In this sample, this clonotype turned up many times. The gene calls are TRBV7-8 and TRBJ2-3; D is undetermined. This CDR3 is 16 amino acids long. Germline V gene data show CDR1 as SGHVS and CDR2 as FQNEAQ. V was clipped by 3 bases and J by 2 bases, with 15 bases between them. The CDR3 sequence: CASSFLEFRTTDTQYF. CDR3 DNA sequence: TGTGCCAGCAGCTTCTTAGAGTTTAGAACCACAGATACGCAGTATTTT.

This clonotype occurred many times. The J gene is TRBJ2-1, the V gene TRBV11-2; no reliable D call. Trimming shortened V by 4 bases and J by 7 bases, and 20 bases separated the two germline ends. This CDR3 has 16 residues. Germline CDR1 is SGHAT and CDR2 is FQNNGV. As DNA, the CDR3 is TGTGCCAGCAGCTCCCTAGAAGGCCTCGATCGAAATGAGCAGTTCTTC. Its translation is CASSSLEGLDRNEQFF.

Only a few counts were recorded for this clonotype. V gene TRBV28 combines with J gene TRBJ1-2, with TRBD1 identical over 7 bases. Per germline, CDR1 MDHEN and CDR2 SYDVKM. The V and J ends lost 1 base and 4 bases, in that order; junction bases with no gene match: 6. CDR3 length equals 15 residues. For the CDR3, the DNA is TGTGCCAGCAGTTTATCCTCACAGGGGAGCTATGGCTACACCTTC. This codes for CASSLSSQGSYGYTF.

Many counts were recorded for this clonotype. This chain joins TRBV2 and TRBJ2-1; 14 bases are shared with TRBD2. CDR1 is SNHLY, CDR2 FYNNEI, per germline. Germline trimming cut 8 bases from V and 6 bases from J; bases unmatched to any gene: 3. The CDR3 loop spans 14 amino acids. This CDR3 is CASAGTSGSNEQFF. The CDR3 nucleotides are TGTGCCAGCGCCGGGACTAGCGGGAGCAATGAGCAGTTCTTC.

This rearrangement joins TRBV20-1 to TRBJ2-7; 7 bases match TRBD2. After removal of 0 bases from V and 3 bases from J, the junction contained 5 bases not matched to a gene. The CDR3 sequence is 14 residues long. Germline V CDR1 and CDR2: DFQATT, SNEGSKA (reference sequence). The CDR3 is CSAREGLRFYEQYF. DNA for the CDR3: TGCAGTGCTAGAGAGGGACTAAGATTCTACGAGCAGTACTTC.

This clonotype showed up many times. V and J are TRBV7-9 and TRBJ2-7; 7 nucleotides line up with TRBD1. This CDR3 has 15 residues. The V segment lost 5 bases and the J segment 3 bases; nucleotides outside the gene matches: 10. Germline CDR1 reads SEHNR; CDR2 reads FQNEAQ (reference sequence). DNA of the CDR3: TGTGCCAGCAGCAGTACAGGGGTCCTAATCTACGAGCAGTACTTC. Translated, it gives CASSSTGVLIYEQYF.

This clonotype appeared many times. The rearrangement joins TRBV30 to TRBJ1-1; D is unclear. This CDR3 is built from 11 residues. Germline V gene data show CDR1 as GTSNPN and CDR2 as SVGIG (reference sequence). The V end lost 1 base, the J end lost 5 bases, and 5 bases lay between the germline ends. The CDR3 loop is CAWSGRTEAFF. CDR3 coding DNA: TGTGCCTGGAGTGGAAGGACTGAAGCTTTCTTT.

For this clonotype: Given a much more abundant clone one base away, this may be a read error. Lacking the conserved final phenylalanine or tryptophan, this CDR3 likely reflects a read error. The CDR3, as DNA: TGCAGTACGGCAAAGGGACTAGCGGGAGGGCCGATACAAAGCACAGATACGCAGTATTAT. This codes for CSTAKGLAGGPIQSTDTQYY. This sequence joins TRBV29-1 and TRBJ2-3, with 16 bases fitting TRBD2. This CDR3 contains 20 residues. The V gene's germline CDR1 is SQVTM and CDR2 ANQGSEA.

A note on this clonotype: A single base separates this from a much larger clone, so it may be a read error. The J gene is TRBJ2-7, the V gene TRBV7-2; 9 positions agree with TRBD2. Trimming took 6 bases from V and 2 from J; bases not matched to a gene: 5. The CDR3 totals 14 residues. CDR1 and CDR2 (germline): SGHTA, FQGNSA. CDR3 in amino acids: CASRQGLAAYEQYV. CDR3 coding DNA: TGTGCCAGCAGACAGGGACTAGCAGCCTACGAGCAGTACGTC.

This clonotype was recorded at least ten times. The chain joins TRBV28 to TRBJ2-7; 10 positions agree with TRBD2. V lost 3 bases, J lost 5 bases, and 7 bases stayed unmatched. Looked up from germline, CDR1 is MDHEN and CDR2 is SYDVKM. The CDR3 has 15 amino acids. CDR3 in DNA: TGTGCCAGCAGTTTGCCTCTAGCGGGAGTTAACGAGCAGTACTTC. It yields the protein CASSLPLAGVNEQYF.

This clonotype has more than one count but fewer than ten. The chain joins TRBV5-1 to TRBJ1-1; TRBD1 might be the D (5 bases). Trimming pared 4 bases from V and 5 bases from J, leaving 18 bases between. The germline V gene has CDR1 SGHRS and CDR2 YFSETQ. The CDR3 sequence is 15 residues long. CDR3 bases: TGCGCCAGCAGCCTCAACGGGGGGGGTAGGACTGAAGCTTTCTTT. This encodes CASSLNGGGRTEAFF.

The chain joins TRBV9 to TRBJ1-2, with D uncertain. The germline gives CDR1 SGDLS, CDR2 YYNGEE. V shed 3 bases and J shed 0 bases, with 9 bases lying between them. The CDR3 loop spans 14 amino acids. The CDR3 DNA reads TGTGCCAGCAGCGCTCGCGATCCTAACTATGGCTACACCTTC. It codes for CASSARDPNYGYTF.

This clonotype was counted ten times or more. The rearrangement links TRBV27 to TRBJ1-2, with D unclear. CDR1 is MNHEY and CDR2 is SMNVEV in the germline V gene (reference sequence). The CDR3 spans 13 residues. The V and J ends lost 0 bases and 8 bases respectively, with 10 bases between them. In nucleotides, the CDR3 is TGTGCCAGCAGTTTATCAAGAGGGTTGGGCTACACCTTC. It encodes CASSLSRGLGYTF.

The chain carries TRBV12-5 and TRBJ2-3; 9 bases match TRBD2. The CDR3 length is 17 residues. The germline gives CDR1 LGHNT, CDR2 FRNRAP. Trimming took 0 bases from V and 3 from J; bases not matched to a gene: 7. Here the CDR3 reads CASGLVLGGRETDTQYF. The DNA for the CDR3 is TGTGCTAGTGGTTTGGTACTCGGCGGGAGGGAGACAGATACGCAGTATTTT.

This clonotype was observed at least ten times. Written as DNA, the CDR3 is TGCAGCGTTGCCCGGACAGGGGACGAGCAGTACTTC. Its protein product is CSVARTGDEQYF. The gene calls are TRBV29-1 and TRBJ2-7, with 9 bases matching TRBD1. From germline, CDR1 is SQVTM and CDR2 ANQGSEA. The V and J ends lost 4 bases and 5 bases, in that order; junction bases with no gene match: 3. The CDR3 extends over 12 amino acids.

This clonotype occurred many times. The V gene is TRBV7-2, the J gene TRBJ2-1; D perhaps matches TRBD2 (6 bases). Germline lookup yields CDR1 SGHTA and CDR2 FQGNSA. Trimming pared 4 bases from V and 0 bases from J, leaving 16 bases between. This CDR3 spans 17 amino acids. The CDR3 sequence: CASSSRGGGLSYNEQFF. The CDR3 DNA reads TGTGCCAGCAGCTCCCGGGGTGGAGGGCTCTCCTACAATGAGCAGTTCTTC.

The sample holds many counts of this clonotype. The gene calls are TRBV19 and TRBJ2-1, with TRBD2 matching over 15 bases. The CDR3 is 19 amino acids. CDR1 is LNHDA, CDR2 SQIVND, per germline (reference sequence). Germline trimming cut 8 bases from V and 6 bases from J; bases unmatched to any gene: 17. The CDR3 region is CASQKRGLAGGNVGNEQFF. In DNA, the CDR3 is TGTGCCAGTCAAAAGAGAGGACTAGCGGGAGGGAATGTTGGCAATGAGCAGTTCTTC. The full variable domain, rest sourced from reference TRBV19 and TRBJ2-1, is DGGITQSPKYLFRKEGQNVTLSCEQNLNHDAMYWYRQDPGQGLRLIYYSQIVNDFQKGDIAEGYSVSREKKESFPLTVTSAQKNPTAFYLCASQKRGLAGGNVGNEQFFGPGTRLTVL.

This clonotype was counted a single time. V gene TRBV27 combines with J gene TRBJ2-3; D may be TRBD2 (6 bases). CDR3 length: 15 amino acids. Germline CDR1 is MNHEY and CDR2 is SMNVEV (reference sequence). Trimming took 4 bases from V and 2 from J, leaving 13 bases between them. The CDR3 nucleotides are TGTGCCAGCAGTTCGGGCAGGGAGGACACAGATACGCAGTATTTT. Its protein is CASSSGREDTDTQYF.

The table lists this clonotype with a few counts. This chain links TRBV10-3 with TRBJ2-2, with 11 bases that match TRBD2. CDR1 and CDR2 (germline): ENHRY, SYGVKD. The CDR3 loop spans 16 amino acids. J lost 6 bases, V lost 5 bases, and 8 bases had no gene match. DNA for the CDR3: TGTGCCATCAGTCACACTAGCGGGAGCGGAGCCGGGGAGCTGTTTTTT. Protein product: CAISHTSGSGAGELFF.

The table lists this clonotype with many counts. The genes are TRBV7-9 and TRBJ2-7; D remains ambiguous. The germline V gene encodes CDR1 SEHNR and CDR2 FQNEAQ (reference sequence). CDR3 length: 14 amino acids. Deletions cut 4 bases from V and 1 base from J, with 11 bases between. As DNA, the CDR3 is TGTGCCAGCAGCTCGGACCATTTTTCCTACGAGCAGTACTTC. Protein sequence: CASSSDHFSYEQYF. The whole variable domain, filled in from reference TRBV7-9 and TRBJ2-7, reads DTGVSQNPRHKITKRGQNVTFRCDPISEHNRLYWYRQTLGQGPEFLTYFQNEAQLEKSRLLSDRFSAERPKGSFSTLEIQRTEQGDSAMYLCASSSDHFSYEQYFGPGTRLTVT.

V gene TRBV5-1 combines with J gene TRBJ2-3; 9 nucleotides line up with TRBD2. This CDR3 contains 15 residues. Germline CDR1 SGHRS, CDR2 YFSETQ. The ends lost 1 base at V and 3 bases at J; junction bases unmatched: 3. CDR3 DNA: TGCGCCAGCAGCTTGCTAGGACTAGCGACAGATACGCAGTATTTT. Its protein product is CASSLLGLATDTQYF.

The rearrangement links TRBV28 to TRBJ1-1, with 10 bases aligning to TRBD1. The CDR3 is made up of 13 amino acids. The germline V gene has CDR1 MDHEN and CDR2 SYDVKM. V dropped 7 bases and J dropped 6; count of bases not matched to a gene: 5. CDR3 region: CASIRTGGAEAFF. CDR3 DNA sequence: TGTGCCAGCATCAGGACAGGGGGGGCTGAAGCTTTCTTT.

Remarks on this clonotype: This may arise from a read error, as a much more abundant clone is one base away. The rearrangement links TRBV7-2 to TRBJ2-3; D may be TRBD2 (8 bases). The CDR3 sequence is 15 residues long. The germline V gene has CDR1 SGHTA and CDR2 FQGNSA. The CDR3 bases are TGTGCCAGCAGCTTAGACGGGAGGGGGACAGATACGCAGTGTTTT. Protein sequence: CASSLDGRGTDTQCF.

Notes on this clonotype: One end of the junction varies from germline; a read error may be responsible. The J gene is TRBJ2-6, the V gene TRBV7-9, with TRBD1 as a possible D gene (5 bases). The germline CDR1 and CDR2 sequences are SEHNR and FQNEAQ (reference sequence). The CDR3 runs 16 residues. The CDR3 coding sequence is TGTGCCAGCAGCTTAGATTCCCAGGCTGGGGCCAACGTCCGGACTTTC. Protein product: CASSLDSQAGANVRTF.

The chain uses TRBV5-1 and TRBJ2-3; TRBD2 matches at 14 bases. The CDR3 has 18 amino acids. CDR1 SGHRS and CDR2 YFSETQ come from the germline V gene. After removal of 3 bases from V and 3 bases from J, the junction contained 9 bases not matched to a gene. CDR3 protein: CASSSGLAGAQLTDTQYF. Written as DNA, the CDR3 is TGCGCCAGCAGCTCGGGACTAGCGGGAGCCCAATTGACAGATACGCAGTATTTT.

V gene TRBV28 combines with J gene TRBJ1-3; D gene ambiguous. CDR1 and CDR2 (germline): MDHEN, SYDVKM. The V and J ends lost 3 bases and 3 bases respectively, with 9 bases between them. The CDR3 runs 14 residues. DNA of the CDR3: TGTGCCAGCAGTTTCGTGATGCATGGAAACACCATATATTTT. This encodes CASSFVMHGNTIYF.

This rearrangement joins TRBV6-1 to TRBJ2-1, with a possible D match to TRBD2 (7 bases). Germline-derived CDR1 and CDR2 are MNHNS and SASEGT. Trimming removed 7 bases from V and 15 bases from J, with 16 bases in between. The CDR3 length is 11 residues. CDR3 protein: CASTQRGGWFF. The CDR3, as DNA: TGTGCCAGCACCCAGAGGGGGGGATGGTTCTTC.

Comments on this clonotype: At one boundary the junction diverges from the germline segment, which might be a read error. The CDR3 here is CSARALAAYERYF. In nucleotides, the CDR3 is TGCAGTGCTAGAGCCCTAGCGGCCTACGAGCGGTACTTC. This chain links TRBV20-1 with TRBJ2-7, with 7 nucleotides matching TRBD2. Germline V gene sequence: CDR1 DFQATT, CDR2 SNEGSKA (reference sequence). The CDR3 is made up of 13 amino acids.